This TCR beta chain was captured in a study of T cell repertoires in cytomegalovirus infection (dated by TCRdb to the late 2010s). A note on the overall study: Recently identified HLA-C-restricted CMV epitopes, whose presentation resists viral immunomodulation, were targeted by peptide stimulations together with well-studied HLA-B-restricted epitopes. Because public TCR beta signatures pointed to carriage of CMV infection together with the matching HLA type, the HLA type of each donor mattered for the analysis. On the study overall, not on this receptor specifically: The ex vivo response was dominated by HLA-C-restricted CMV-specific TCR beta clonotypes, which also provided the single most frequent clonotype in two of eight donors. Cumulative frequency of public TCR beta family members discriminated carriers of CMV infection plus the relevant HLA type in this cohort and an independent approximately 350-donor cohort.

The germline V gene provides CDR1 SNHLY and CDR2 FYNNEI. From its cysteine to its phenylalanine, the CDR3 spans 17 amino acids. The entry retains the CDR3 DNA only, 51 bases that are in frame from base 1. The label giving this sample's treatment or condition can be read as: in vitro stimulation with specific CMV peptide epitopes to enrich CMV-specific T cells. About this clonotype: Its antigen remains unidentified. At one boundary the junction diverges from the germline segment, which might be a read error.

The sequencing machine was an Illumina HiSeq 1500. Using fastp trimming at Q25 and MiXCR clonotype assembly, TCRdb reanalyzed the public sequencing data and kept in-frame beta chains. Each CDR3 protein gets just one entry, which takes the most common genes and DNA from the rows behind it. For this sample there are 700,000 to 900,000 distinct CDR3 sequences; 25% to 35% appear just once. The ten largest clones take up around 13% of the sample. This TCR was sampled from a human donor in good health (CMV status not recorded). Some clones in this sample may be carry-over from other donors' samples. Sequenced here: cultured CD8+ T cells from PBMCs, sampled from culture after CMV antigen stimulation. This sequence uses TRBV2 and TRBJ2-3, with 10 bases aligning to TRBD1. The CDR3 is CASTEARTGGHTDTRYF. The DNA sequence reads TGTGCCAGCACTGAGGCCCGGACAGGGGGTCACACAGATACGCGGTATTTT.